The 12 T cell receptor beta chains in this list originate from one sample, sequenced in a study of control samples from healthy donors and cancer patients. The data were produced by immunoSEQ multiplex PCR, yet TCRdb's version contains in-frame clones alone and is incomplete. The sample has fewer than 40,000 clones; approximately 93% are singletons. Input material: PBMCs. These TCRs come from a middle-aged man with colorectal cancer.

The rearrangement joins TRBV27 to TRBJ1-1, with 7 bases fitting TRBD1. CDR1 and CDR2 (germline): MNHEY, SMNVEV (reference sequence). The V gene end was trimmed by 6 bases and the J gene end by 4 bases; junction bases not matched to a gene: 5. The CDR3 totals 13 residues. The CDR3, as DNA: TGTGCCAGCAGAAGACAGGGAGGCACTGAAGCTTTCTTT. Protein sequence: CASRRQGGTEAFF.

The rearrangement links TRBV5-1 to TRBJ1-1, with 8 bases fitting TRBD1. From germline, CDR1 is SGHRS and CDR2 YFSETQ. The V and J ends lost 2 bases and 8 bases, in that order; junction bases with no gene match: 11. The CDR3 covers 15 residues. This CDR3 is CASSFRGPGYQEAFF. Written as DNA, the CDR3 is TGCGCCAGCAGCTTCAGGGGGCCGGGATACCAGGAAGCTTTCTTT.

V is TRBV6-5 and J is TRBJ1-6; D is perhaps TRBD1 (6 bases). From germline, CDR1 is MNHEY and CDR2 SVGAGI. Trimming left V 4 bases short and J 6 bases short, with 16 bases between. CDR3 length equals 16 residues. CDR3 amino acids: CASSLGGRIGNSPLHF. CDR3 in DNA: TGTGCCAGCAGTTTGGGGGGGCGAATTGGTAATTCACCCCTCCACTTT.

This rearrangement joins TRBV6-5 to TRBJ1-6; TRBD1 is a possible D gene (5 bases). Germline assignment: CDR1 MNHEY and CDR2 SVGAGI. The V end lost 5 bases, the J end lost 6 bases, and 8 bases lay between the germline ends. CDR3 length: 13 residues. This CDR3 is CASSRDLNSPLHF. The CDR3 nucleotides are TGTGCCAGCAGTCGGGACCTTAATTCACCCCTCCACTTT.

The CDR3 spells CASSSGGRETFF. The CDR3 DNA follows: TGTGCCAGCAGTTCGGGGGGGCGGGAGACTTTCTTT. The chain is built from TRBV6-5 and TRBJ1-1; possibly TRBD1 for D (6 bases). The V and J ends lost 4 bases and 12 bases respectively, with 15 bases between them. In germline, CDR1 is MNHEY, CDR2 SVGAGI. The CDR3 covers 12 residues.

The V gene is TRBV7-6, the J gene TRBJ1-3; D is undetermined. Germline CDR1 reads SGHVS; CDR2 reads FNYEAQ. Between the trimmed V and J ends, which lost 2 bases and 4 bases, there was a span of 12 bases. The CDR3 has 15 amino acids. The CDR3 bases are TGTGCCAGCAGCTTACAGTTTTCCGACGGAAACACCATATATTTT. Amino acid sequence: CASSLQFSDGNTIYF.

The chain has TRBV9 and TRBJ1-5; 7 bases match TRBD1. The germline V gene encodes CDR1 SGDLS and CDR2 YYNGEE. Losses at the gene ends were 0 bases for V and 4 bases for J; bases not matched to a gene: 4. CDR3 length equals 15 residues. This chain's CDR3 is CASSVEGGRNQPQHF. CDR3 coding DNA: TGTGCCAGCAGCGTAGAAGGGGGCAGGAATCAGCCCCAGCATTTT.

This sequence joins TRBV11-2 and TRBJ1-1; D remains unclear. CDR3 length: 12 amino acids. The ends were cut back, 1 base at V and 7 bases at J, with 7 bases in the middle. In germline, CDR1 is SGHAT, CDR2 FQNNGV. The CDR3 DNA is TGTGCCAGCAGCTTAGGCCGCTATGAAGCTTTCTTT. Residues: CASSLGRYEAFF.

The chain uses TRBV29-1 and TRBJ2-3; 8 nucleotides line up with TRBD1. J gave up 1 base and V 6 bases, and 6 bases lay outside the gene matches. The CDR3 contains 14 residues. The germline CDR1 and CDR2 sequences are SQVTM and ANQGSEA. The CDR3 reads CSVPGGAGTDTQYF. As DNA, the CDR3 is TGCAGCGTACCAGGGGGCGCGGGCACAGATACGCAGTATTTT.

V gene TRBV5-1 combines with J gene TRBJ2-1; 8 nucleotides align to TRBD2. The CDR3 sequence is 15 residues long. Germline lookup yields CDR1 SGHRS and CDR2 YFSETQ. V gave up 2 bases and J gave up 7 bases; unmatched junction bases: 8. The CDR3: CASSLNGGAGNEQFF. DNA of the CDR3: TGCGCCAGCAGCTTAAACGGGGGGGCCGGGAATGAGCAGTTCTTC.

The chain couples TRBV9 to TRBJ2-7; 9 nucleotides match TRBD1. CDR1 is SGDLS, CDR2 YYNGEE, per germline. V lost 3 bases to trimming and J lost 7 bases; unmatched junction nucleotides: 8. The CDR3 loop spans 14 amino acids. The DNA of the CDR3 is TGTGCCAGCAGCGCAGGGACAGGGACCTTGGAGCAGTACTTC. This gives the protein CASSAGTGTLEQYF.

V and J are TRBV5-1 and TRBJ1-6; possibly TRBD1 for D (5 bases). CDR1 is SGHRS, CDR2 YFSETQ, per germline. Trimming shortened V by 4 bases and J by 10 bases, and 15 bases separated the two germline ends. The CDR3 has 14 amino acids. The CDR3 sequence is CASSATESQSPLHF. In nucleotides, the CDR3 is TGCGCCAGCAGCGCGACAGAATCTCAATCACCCCTCCACTTT.